The rows below give T cell receptor beta chains drawn from one sample of a study of T cell changes during pregnancy in multiple sclerosis. The data were produced by immunoSEQ multiplex PCR, yet TCRdb's version contains in-frame clones alone and is incomplete. The table includes about 66,000 clones, around nine tenths detected once. Sequenced material: CD8+ T cells from peripheral blood mononuclear cells, taken before pregnancy. The receptors were gathered from a female donor with multiple sclerosis, enrolled in a pregnancy study. The CDR3 runs from the conserved cysteine through the conserved F or W. D genes are given only for firm matches. Size values are once, few and many counts, or a class for expanded clones, and some rows have none.

d_call	v_call	clone_size	j_call	cdr3_nt	cdr3_aa
NA	TRBV10-2	once	TRBJ2-7	TGCGCCAGCACCGGTGGGACTCGTTACGAGCAGTACTTC	CASTGGTRYEQYF
TRBD1	TRBV27	NA	TRBJ1-5	TGTGCCAGCAGTTTATCAGGGGGCGAAGGCAATCAGCCCCAGCATTTT	CASSLSGGEGNQPQHF
TRBD1	TRBV6-1	NA	TRBJ2-7	TGTGCCAGCAGTGAAGGGACAGGGTCCGGCTACGAGCAGTACTTC	CASSEGTGSGYEQYF
NA	TRBV25-1	NA	TRBJ1-5	TGTGCCAGCAGCGAAATCGGGAGCAATCAGCCCCAGCATTTT	CASSEIGSNQPQHF
TRBD2	TRBV29-1	NA	TRBJ2-7	TGCAGCGTTGATGATGGCGGGGGGCACTCCTACGAGCAGTACTTC	CSVDDGGGHSYEQYF
TRBD2	TRBV7-2	NA	TRBJ2-7	TGTGCCAGCAGCCCTACCTCAGCGGGGGCACTCCCCTACGAGCAGTACTTC	CASSPTSAGALPYEQYF
NA	TRBV7-9	NA	TRBJ1-1	TGTGCCAGCAGCTCGAGTTCGGGGAGGAACACTGAAGCTTTCTTT	CASSSSSGRNTEAFF
TRBD1	TRBV5-6	few	TRBJ1-6	TGTGCCAGCAGCCTGGGACAGGGAAATTCACCCCTCCACTTT	CASSLGQGNSPLHF
NA	TRBV9	once	TRBJ1-2	TGTGCCAGCAGTGGGGGGACGAAGGAACTATATGGCTACACCTTC	CASSGGTKELYGYTF
NA	TRBV14	NA	TRBJ2-7	TGTGCCAGCAGCCCGGGACTCCATTACTACGAGCAGTACTTC	CASSPGLHYYEQYF
NA	TRBV13	NA	TRBJ1-5	TGTGCCAGCAGCCGGGATAGGCAGCCCCAGCATTTT	CASSRDRQPQHF
NA	TRBV13	NA	TRBJ2-7	TGTGCCAGCTCCTTCCAGGGGCCACCCTACGAGCAGTACTTC	CASSFQGPPYEQYF
NA	TRBV2	NA	TRBJ1-5	TGTGCCAGCAGTGAAGTGGGGAGTAGCAATCAGCCCCAGCATTTT	CASSEVGSSNQPQHF